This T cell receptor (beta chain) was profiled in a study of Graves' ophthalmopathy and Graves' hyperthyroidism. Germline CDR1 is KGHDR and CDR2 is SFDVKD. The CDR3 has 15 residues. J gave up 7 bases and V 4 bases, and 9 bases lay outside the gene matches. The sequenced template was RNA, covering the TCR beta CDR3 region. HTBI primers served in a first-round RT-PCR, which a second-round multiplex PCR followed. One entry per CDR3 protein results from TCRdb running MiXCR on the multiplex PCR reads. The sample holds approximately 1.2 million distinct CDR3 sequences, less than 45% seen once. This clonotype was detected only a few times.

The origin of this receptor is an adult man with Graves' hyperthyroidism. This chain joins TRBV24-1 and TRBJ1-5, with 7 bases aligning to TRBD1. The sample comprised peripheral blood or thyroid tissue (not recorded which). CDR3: CATSDPRQGDQPQHF. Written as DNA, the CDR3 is TGTGCCACCAGTGACCCTCGACAGGGAGACCAGCCCCAGCATTTT.